The clone carrying this T cell receptor beta chain was recorded once. This specimen comes from a study of radiotherapy plus CTLA-4 blockade in lung cancer. Trimming left V 7 bases short and J 4 bases short, with 16 bases between. CDR3 length equals 15 residues. Germline CDR1 and CDR2: MNHNS and SASEGT. TCRdb keeps only in-frame clones here, not all; method: immunoSEQ multiplex PCR. Of 40,000 to 45,000 clones listed, around 77% were seen once; the top ten hold around 2.4%. The chain uses TRBV6-1 and TRBJ2-2; possibly TRBD2 for D (5 bases). This receptor was taken from a human donor with non-small cell lung cancer whose response to radiotherapy plus ipilimumab could not be evaluated. The source material was peripheral blood, sampled from a patient treated with radiotherapy plus ipilimumab. The CDR3 region has the DNA TGTGCCAGCAACCCAGACGGGATCCCCACCGGGGAGCTGTTTTTT. Translating it yields CASNPDGIPTGELFF.